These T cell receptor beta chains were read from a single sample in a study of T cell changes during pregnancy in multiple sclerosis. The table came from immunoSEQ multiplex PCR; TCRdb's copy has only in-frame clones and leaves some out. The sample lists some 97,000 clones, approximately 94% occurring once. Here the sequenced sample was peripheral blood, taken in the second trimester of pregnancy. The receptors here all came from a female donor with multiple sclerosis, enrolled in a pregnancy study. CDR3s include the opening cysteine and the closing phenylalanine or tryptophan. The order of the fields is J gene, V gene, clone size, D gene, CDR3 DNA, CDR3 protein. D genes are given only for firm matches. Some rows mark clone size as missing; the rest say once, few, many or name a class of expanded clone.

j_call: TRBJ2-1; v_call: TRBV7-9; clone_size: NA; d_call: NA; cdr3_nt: TGTGCCAGCAGCTTAGTTGAGGAGCAGTTCTTC; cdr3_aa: CASSLVEEQFF
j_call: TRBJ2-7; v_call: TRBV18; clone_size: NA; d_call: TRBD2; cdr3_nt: TGTGCCAGCTCACCGGGACTAGCGGGAGGCCCATACGAGCAGTACTTC; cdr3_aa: CASSPGLAGGPYEQYF
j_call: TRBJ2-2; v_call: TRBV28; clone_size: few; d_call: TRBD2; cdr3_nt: TGTGCCAGCAGTTTAGGGACTACCCACACCGGGGAGCTGTTTTTT; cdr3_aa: CASSLGTTHTGELFF
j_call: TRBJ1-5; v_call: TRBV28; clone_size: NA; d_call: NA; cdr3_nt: TGTGCCAGCAGTACTCTGGACAGTCTCCGGCCCCAGCATTTT; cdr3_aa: CASSTLDSLRPQHF
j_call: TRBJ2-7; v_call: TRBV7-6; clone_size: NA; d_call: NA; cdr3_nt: TGTGCCAGCAGCCACCAGTACGAGCAGTACTTC; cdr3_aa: CASSHQYEQYF
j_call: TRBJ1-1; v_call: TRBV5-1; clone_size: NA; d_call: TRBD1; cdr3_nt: TGCGCCAGCAGCTCGTTTGGTTTACAGGGGGCGGTCACTGAAGCTTTCTTT; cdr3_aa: CASSSFGLQGAVTEAFF
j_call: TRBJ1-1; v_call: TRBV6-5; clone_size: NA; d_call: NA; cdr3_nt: TGTGCCAGCAGTTACTCGACCAGGGTGAACACTGAAGCTTTCTTT; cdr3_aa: CASSYSTRVNTEAFF
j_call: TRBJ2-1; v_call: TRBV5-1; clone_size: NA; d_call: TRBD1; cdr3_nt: TGCGCCAGCAGCTTACAGGGGGCTGAATACAATGAGCAGTTCTTC; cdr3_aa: CASSLQGAEYNEQFF
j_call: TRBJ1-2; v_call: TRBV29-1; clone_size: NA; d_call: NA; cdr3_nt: TGCAGCGTTGGTACCAGGGCTAGAGGCTACACCTTC; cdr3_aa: CSVGTRARGYTF
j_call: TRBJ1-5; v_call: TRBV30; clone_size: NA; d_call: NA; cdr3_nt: TGTGCCTGGAATAGTCGATACAATCAGCCCCAGCATTTT; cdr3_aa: CAWNSRYNQPQHF
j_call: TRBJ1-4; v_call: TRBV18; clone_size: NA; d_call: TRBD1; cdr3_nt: TGTGCCAGCTCACCAGGGACAGGGGCCAAGGTACTGTTTTTT; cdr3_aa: CASSPGTGAKVLFF
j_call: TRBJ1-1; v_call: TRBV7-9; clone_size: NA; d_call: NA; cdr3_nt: TGTGCCAGCAGGTCGGGGGGTCGCGGGGAAATGACTGAAGCTTTCTTT; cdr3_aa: CASRSGGRGEMTEAFF
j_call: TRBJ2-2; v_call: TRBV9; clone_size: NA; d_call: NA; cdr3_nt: TGTGCCAGCAGCCTCGAGGACATTAACACCGGGGAGCTGTTTTTT; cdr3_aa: CASSLEDINTGELFF
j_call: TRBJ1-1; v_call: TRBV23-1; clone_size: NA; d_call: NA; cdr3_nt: TGCGCCAGCAGTCATCCCGAACGGTATAACACTGAAGCTTTCTTT; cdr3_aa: CASSHPERYNTEAFF
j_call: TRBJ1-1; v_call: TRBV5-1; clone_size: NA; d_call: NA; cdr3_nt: TGCGCCAGCAGCACCGTACGAGGAGCGGGCACTGAAGCTTTCTTT; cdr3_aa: CASSTVRGAGTEAFF
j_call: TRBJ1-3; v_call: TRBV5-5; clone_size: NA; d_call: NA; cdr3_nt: TGTGCCAGCAGCTTCGGACAGTTCTCTGGAAACACCATATATTTT; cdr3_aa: CASSFGQFSGNTIYF
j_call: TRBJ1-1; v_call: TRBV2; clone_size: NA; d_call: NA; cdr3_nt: TGTGCCAGCAGTCCCCAGACTGAAGCTTTCTTT; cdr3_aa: CASSPQTEAFF
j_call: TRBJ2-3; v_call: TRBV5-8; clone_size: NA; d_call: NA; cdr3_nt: TGTGCCAGCAGCTTACAGGGAGATACTAGCACAGATACGCAGTATTTT; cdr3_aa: CASSLQGDTSTDTQYF
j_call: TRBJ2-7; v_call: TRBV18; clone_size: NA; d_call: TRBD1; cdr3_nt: TGTGCCAGCTCACCACTGGGACAGGAGTACGAGCAGTACTTC; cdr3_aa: CASSPLGQEYEQYF
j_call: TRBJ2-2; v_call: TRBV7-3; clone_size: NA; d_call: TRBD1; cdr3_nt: TGTGCCAGCAGCTACGACAGGGTTAGCGGGGAGCTGTTTTTT; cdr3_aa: CASSYDRVSGELFF
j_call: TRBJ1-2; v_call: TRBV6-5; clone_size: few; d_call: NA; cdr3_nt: TGTGCCAGCAGTTACTCGTACCAGGCCTATGGCTACACCTTC; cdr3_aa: CASSYSYQAYGYTF
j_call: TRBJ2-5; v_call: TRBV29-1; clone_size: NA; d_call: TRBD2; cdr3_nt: TGCAGCGTCCAACCCAGGGTAACTAGCGGGAGGGCCCGCCTGGAGACCCAGTACTTC; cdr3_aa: CSVQPRVTSGRARLETQYF
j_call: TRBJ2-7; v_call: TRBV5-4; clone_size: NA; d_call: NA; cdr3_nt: TGTGCCAGCAGCTTGCCCGGACAGCACGAGCAGTACTTC; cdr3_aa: CASSLPGQHEQYF
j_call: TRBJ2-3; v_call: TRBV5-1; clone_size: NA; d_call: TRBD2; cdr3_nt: TGCGCCAGCAGCTTTACCACTAGCGGCACAGGCACAGATACGCAGTATTTT; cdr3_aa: CASSFTTSGTGTDTQYF
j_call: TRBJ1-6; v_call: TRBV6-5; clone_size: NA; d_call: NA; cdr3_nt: TGTGCCAGCAGTTCGCAGGGTGGACCCCTCCACTTT; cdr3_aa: CASSSQGGPLHF
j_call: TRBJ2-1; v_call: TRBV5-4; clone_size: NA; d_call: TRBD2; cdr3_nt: TGTGCCAGCAGCCCCGGACTAGCGGCCACCAATGAGCAGTTCTTC; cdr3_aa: CASSPGLAATNEQFF
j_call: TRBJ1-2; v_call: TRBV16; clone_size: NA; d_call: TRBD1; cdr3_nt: TGTGCCAGCAGCCAATCCGGTGTGACAGGGGGAGGCTACACCTTC; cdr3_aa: CASSQSGVTGGGYTF
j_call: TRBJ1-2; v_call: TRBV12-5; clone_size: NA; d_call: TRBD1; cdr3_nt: TGTGCTAGTGTCAATACAGGACAGGGGGCCTCCAGCTATGGCTACACCTTC; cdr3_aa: CASVNTGQGASSYGYTF
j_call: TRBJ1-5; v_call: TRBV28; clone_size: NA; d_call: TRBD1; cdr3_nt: TGTGCCAGCAGTTTGGGACAGGCTAGCAATCAGCCCCAGCATTTT; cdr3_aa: CASSLGQASNQPQHF
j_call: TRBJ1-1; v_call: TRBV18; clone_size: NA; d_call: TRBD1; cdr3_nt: TGTGCCAGCTCCATGGGGGGGACAGGGGACACTGAAGCTTTCTTT; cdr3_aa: CASSMGGTGDTEAFF
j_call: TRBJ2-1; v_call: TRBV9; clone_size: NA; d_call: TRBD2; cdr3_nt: TGTGCCAGCAGCGCGGGACTAGAGGGATACAATGAGCAGTTCTTC; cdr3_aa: CASSAGLEGYNEQFF
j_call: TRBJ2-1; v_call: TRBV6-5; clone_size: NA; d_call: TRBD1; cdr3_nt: TGTGCCAGCAGTCCGGACAGGGGGGAATACAATGAGCAGTTCTTC; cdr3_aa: CASSPDRGEYNEQFF
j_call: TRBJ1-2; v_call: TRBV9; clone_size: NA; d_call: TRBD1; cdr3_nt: TGTGCCGGCAGCGTGGGGGACAGGGGAAGCTATGGCTACACCTTC; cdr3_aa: CAGSVGDRGSYGYTF
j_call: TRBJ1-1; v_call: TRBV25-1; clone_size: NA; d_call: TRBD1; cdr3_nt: TGTGCCAGCCAACAGTGGGTAGGGGGCTCCCATGGCACTGAAGCTTTCTTT; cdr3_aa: CASQQWVGGSHGTEAFF
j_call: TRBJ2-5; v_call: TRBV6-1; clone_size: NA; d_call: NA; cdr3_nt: TGTGCCAGCAGTGAAATGGGCAAGACCCAGTACTTC; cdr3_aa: CASSEMGKTQYF
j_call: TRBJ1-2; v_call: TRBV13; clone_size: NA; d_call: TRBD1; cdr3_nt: TGTGCCAGCAGACGGACAGGGGTCGGCTACACCTTC; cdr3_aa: CASRRTGVGYTF
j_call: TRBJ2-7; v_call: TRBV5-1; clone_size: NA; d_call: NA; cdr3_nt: TGCGCCAGCAGCGGCGGGACAGATTTCGAGCAGTACTTC; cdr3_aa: CASSGGTDFEQYF
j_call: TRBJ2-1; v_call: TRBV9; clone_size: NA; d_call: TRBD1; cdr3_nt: TGTGCCAGCAGCGTGACAGGGCTCGGCTACAATGAGCAGTTCTTC; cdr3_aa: CASSVTGLGYNEQFF
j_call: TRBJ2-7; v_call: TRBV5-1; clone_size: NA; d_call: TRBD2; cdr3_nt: TGCGCCAGCAGCCAGGCGGGGGGATACGAGCAGTACTTC; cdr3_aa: CASSQAGGYEQYF
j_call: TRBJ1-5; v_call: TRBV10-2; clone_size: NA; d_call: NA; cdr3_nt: TGCGCCAGCAGTGCAGGGGTAGGACAGCCCCAGCATTTT; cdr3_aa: CASSAGVGQPQHF
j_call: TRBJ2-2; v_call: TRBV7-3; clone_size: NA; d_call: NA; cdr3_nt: NA; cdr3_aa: CASSVSRRAGELFF
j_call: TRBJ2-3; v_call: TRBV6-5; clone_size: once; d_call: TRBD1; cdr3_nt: TGTGCCAGCAGTCGGGACAGGGAAAGGCAGTATTTT; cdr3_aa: CASSRDRERQYF
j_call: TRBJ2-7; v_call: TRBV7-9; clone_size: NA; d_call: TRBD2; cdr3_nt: TGTGCCAGCAGCTTAGGCACCGGACTAGCGGGTTGGGGCTACGAGCAGTACTTC; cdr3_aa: CASSLGTGLAGWGYEQYF
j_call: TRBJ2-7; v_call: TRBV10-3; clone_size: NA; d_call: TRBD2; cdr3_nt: TGTGCCACTACTAGCGCGTCCTACGAGCAGTACTTC; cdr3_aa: CATTSASYEQYF
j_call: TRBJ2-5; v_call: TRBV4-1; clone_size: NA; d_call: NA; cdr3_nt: TGCGCCAGCAGCCAAGGTGATGTAGAAGAGACCCAGTACTTC; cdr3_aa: CASSQGDVEETQYF
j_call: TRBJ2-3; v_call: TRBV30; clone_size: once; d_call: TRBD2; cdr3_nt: TGTGCCTGGAGTTTTACTAGCGGGGGGGCCGGGTTTTCAGATACGCAGTATTTT; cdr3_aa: CAWSFTSGGAGFSDTQYF